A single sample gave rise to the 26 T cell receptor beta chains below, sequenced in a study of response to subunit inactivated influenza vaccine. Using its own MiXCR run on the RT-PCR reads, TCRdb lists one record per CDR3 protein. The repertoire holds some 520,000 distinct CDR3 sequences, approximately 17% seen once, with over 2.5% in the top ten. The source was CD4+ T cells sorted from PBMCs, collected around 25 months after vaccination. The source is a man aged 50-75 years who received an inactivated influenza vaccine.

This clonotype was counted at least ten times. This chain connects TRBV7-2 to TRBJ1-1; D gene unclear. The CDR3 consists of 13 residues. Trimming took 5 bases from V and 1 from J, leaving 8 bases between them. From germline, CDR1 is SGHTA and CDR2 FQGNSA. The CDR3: CASSPRRNTEAFF. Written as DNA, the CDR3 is TGTGCCAGCAGCCCACGGAGGAACACTGAAGCTTTCTTT.

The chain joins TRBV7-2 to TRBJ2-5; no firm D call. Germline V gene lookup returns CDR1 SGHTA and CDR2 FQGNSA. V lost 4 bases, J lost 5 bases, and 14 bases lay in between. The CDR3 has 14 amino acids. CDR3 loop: CASSSLTVQETQYF. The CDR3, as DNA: TGTGCCAGCAGCTCCTTAACGGTTCAGGAGACCCAGTACTTC.

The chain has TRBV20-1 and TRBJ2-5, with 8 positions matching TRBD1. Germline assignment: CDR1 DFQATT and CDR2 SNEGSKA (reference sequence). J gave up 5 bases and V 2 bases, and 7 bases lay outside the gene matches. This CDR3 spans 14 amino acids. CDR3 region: CSARPTGVRETQYF. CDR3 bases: TGCAGTGCTAGACCGACAGGGGTGCGGGAGACCCAGTACTTC.

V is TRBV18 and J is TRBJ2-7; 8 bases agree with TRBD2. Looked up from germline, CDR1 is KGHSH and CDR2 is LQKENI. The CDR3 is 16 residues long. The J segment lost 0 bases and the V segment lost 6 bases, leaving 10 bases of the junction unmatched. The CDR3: CASSQAGLGGSYEQYF. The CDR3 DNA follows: TGTGCCAGCTCGCAAGCGGGACTAGGGGGCTCCTACGAGCAGTACTTC.

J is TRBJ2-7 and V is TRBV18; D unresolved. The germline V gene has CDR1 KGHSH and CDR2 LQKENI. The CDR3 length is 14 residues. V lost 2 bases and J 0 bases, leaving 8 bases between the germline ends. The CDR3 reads CASSPTFSSYEQYF. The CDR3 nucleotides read TGTGCCAGCTCACCAACTTTTAGCTCCTACGAGCAGTACTTC. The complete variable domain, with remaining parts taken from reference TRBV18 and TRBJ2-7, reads NAGVMQNPRHLVRRRGQEARLRCSPMKGHSHVYWYRQLPEEGLKFMVYLQKENIIDESGMPKERFSAEFPKEGPSILRIQQVVRGDSAAYFCASSPTFSSYEQYFGPGTRLTVT.

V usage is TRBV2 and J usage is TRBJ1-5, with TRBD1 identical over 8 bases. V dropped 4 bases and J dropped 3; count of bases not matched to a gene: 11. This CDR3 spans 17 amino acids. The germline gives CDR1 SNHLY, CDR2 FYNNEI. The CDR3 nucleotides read TGTGCCAGCAGTGGGGGGTCGGGACAGGCTCACAATCAGCCCCAGCATTTT. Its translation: CASSGGSGQAHNQPQHF.

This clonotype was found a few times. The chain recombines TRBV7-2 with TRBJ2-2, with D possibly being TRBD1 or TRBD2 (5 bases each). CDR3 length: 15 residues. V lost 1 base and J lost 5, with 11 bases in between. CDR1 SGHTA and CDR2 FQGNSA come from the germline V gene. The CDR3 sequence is CASSLVGGETGELFF. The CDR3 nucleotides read TGTGCCAGCAGCTTAGTTGGGGGTGAAACCGGGGAGCTGTTTTTT.

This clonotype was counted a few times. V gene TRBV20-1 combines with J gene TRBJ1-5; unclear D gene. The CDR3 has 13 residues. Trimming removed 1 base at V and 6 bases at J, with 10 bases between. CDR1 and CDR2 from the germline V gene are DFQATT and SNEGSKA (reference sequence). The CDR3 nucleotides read TGCAGTGCTAGAGTTCTAGCTGGTCAGCCCCAGCATTTT. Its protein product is CSARVLAGQPQHF.

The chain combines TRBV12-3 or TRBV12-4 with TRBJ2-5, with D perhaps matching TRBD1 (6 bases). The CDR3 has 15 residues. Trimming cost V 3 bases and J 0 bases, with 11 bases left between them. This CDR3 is CASSFQGGDQETQYF. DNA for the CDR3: TGTGCCAGCAGTTTCCAAGGGGGAGACCAAGAGACCCAGTACTTC.

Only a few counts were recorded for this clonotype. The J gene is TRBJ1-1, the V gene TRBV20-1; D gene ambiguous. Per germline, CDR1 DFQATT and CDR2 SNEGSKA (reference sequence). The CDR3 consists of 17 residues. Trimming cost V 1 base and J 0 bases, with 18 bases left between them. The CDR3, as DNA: TGCAGTGCTAGAGGTTCCCGGGAAGTAAACATGAACACTGAAGCTTTCTTT. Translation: CSARGSREVNMNTEAFF.

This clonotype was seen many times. The CDR3 is CASSSDRTNSPLHF. CDR3 coding DNA: TGTGCCAGCAGCTCGGACAGGACCAATTCACCCCTCCACTTT. The chain combines TRBV11-2 with TRBJ1-6, with 7 bases matching TRBD1. CDR1 is SGHAT and CDR2 is FQNNGV in the germline V gene. Trimming took 4 bases from V and 7 from J; bases not matched to a gene: 4. The length of the CDR3 is 14 residues.

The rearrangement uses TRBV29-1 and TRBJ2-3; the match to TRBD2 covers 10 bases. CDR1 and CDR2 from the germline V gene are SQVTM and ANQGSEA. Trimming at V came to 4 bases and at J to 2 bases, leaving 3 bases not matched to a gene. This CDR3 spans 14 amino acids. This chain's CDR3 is CSVGTSGYTDTQYF. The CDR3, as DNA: TGCAGCGTTGGGACTAGCGGATACACAGATACGCAGTATTTT.

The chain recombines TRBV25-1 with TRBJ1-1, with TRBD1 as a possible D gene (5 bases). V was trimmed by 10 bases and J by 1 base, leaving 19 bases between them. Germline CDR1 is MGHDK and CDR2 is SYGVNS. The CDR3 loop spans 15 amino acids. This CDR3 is CATSRMTVGNTEAFF. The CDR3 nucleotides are TGTGCCACCTCACGTATGACAGTGGGGAACACTGAAGCTTTCTTT.

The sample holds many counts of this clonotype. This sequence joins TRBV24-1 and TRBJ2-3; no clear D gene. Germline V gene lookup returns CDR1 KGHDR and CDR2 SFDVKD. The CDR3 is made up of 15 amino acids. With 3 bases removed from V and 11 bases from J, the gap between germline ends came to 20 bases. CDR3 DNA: TGTGCCACCAGTGATCCTCGGGCCGCCCCACGCCTGCAGTATTTT. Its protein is CATSDPRAAPRLQYF.

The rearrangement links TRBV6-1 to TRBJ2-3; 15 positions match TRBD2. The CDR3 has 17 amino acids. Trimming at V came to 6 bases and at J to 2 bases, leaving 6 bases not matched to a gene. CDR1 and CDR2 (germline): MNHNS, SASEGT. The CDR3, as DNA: TGTGCCAGCAGCACCGGGACTAGCGGGGGGTACACAGATACGCAGTATTTT. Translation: CASSTGTSGGYTDTQYF.

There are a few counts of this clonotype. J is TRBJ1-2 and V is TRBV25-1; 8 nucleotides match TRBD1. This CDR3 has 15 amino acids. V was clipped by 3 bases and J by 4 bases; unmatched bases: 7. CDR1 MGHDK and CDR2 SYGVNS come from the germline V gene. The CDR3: CASSEPGTGLYGYTF. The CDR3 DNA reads TGTGCCAGCAGTGAGCCCGGGACAGGACTCTATGGCTACACCTTC.

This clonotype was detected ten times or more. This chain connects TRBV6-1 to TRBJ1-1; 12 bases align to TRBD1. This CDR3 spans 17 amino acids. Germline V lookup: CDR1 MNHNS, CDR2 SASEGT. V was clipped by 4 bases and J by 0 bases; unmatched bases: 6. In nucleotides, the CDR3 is TGTGCCAGCAGTGGGGGGACAGGGGGCTGGATGAACACTGAAGCTTTCTTT. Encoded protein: CASSGGTGGWMNTEAFF.

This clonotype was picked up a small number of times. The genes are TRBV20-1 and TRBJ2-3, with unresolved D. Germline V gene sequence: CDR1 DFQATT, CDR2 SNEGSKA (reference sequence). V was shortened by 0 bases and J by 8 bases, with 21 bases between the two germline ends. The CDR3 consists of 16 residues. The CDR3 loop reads CSAREVPIYSRGTQYF. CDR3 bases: TGCAGTGCTAGAGAGGTACCTATATACTCCCGAGGTACGCAGTATTTT.

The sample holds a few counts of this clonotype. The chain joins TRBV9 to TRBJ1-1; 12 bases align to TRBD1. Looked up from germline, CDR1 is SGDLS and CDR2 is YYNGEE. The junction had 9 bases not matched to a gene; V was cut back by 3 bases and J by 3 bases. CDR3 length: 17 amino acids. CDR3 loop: CASSGRGTGGRYTEAFF. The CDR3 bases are TGTGCCAGCAGCGGACGAGGGACAGGGGGCCGTTACACTGAAGCTTTCTTT. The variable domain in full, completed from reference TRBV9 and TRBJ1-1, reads DSGVTQTPKHLITATGQRVTLRCSPRSGDLSVYWYQQSLDQGLQFLIQYYNGEERAKGNILERFSAQQFPDLHSELNLSSLELGDSALYFCASSGRGTGGRYTEAFFGQGTRLTVV.

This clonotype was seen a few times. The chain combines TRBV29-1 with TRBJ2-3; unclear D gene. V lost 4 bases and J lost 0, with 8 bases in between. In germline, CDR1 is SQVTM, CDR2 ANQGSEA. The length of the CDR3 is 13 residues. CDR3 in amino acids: CSVAFSSTDTQYF. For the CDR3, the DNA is TGCAGCGTTGCCTTTTCTAGCACAGATACGCAGTATTTT.

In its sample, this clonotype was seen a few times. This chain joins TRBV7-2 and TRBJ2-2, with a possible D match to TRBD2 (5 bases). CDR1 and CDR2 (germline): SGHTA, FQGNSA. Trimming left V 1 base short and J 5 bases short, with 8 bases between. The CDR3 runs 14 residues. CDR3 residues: CASSLDLATGELFF. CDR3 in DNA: TGTGCCAGCAGCTTAGATTTAGCGACCGGGGAGCTGTTTTTT.

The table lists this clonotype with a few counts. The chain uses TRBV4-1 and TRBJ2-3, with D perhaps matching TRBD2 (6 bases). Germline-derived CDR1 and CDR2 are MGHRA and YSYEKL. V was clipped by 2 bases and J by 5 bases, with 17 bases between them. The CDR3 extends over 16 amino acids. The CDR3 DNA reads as TGCGCCAGCAGCCAAACAATGAGGCGGGGAAAAGATACGCAGTATTTT. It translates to CASSQTMRRGKDTQYF.

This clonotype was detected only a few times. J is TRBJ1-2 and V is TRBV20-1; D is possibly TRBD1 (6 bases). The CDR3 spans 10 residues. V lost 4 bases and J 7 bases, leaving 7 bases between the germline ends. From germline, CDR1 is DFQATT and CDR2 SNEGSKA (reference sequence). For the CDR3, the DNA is TGCAGTGCTACAGGGGCTGGCTACACCTTC. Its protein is CSATGAGYTF.

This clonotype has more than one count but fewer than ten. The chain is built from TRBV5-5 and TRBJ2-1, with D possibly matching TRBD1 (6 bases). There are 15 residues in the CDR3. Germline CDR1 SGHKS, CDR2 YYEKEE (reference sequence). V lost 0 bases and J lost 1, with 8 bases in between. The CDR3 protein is CASSLVTGSYNEQFF. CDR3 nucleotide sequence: TGTGCCAGCAGCTTGGTTACAGGGTCCTACAATGAGCAGTTCTTC.

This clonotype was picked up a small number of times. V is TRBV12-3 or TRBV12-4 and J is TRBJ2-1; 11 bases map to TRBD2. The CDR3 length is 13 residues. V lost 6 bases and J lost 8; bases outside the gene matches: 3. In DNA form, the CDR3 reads TGTGCCAGCAGACTAGCGGGAGAATATGAGCAGTTCTTC. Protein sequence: CASRLAGEYEQFF.

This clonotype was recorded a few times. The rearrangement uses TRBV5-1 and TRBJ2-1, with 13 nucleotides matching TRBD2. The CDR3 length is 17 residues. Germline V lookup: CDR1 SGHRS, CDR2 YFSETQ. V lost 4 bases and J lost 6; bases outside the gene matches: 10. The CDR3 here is CASSPTRLAGGVNEQFF. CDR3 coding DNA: TGCGCCAGCAGCCCTACTCGACTAGCGGGGGGCGTCAATGAGCAGTTCTTC.